This TCR beta chain appears in the sequencing data of a study of CD8 T cells in Susac syndrome. RNA amounts of about 0.5 to 1 ug underwent reverse transcription with random hexamers. MiXCR was run by TCRdb on the immunoSEQ multiplex PCR reads, yielding one entry per CDR3 protein. The table shows roughly 110,000 distinct CDR3 sequences, with about 90% occurring only once. The sample comprised CD4+ T cells from PBMCs. The clonotype comes from a human donor in good health.

The chain's CDR3 is CAVRDREVSPLHF. The DNA for the CDR3 is TGTGCCGTCCGGGACAGGGAGGTTTCACCCCTCCACTTT. The chain couples TRBV10-3 to TRBJ1-6; TRBD1 aligns across 9 bases. The CDR3 length is 13 residues. J lost 9 bases, V lost 11 bases, and 8 bases had no gene match. Germline assignment: CDR1 ENHRY and CDR2 SYGVKD.